This TCR beta chain was captured by sequencing in a study of beta chain features in type 1 diabetes. TCRB transcripts that were expressed got sequenced, as all of the isolated RNA had been reverse transcribed. Generated by immunoSEQ multiplex PCR, the TCRdb table keeps only in-frame clones and is missing some. The repertoire holds almost 350,000 clones, with approximately 8% as singletons. Study outcomes and limitations: Compared to healthy donors, patients appeared to have naive, central memory and Treg TCRB repertoires that were more alike. In these data, an HLA type influence on TCRB rearrangement remained unresolved. Insertion counts at VDJ junctions were lower in type 1 diabetes patients, who also showed more deletions there.

A word on this clone: Antigen specificity is unknown.

The V gene end was trimmed by 5 bases and the J gene end by 6 bases; junction bases not matched to a gene: 27. Germline CDR1 reads MDHEN; CDR2 reads SYDVKM. There are 20 residues in the CDR3. The sequenced material came from central memory CD4+ T cells from blood. The chain links TRBV28 to TRBJ1-1, with TRBD1 matching over 7 bases. The source of this sequence is a woman aged 18-30 years in good health. CDR3 sequence (DNA): TGTGCCAGCAGTCCCACTCCTCCATCCGGAACAGGGGTCGGAGGACCTGAAGCTTTCTTT. Translation gives CASSPTPPSGTGVGGPEAFF.